This T cell receptor (beta chain) derives from a study of regulatory T cells in long-lasting Graves disease. Overall study: Over 5 years of antithyroid drugs plus positive TSH receptor antibodies defined persistent Graves' disease. The study's findings and limits: Relative to new patients (roughly 950), persistent patients exhibited greater sharing of public clonotypes (around 2,500). Under persistent disease, TRBV28, TRBJ1-2 and TRBJ2-5 were used preferentially.

Concerning this clonotype itself: What it binds is not known.

The trim removed 5 bases at V and 2 bases at J, leaving 6 bases unmatched. Germline CDR1 is SGHAT and CDR2 is FQNNGV. The CDR3 extends over 14 amino acids. Assembly of TCR beta libraries relied on iRepertoire HTBI primers together with Arm-PCR of CDR3 regions. TCRdb used MiXCR to reprocess the multiplex PCR reads, holding one entry per CDR3 protein. This repertoire shows 400,000 or so distinct CDR3 sequences, under 25% found once; its top ten account for about 20%. The sample's time point: persistent/refractory GD, antithyroid drugs over 5 years with positive TRAb. PBMC-derived RNA was used for the TCR library.

The rearrangement joins TRBV11-2 to TRBJ2-7, with 7 bases identical to TRBD2. This TCR came from a female donor with Graves disease. Specimen: peripheral blood mononuclear cells (PBMCs), collected when the disease was refractory, from a patient treated with antithyroid drugs. The CDR3 region has the DNA TGTGCCAGCAGCGAGTGGGGGGGAACCTACGAGCAGTACTTC. It translates to CASSEWGGTYEQYF.